These T cell receptor beta chains were read from a single sample in a study of spatial heterogeneity in lung cancer. MiXCR, applied by TCRdb to the 5' RACE reads, yields one record per CDR3 protein. This sample carries roughly 120,000 distinct CDR3 sequences, 12% of them seen once, and the ten largest clones take roughly 15%. Sequenced here: PBMCs, sampled at follow-up. Every receptor here comes from a male donor with early-stage non-small cell lung cancer. CDR3s include the opening cysteine and the closing phenylalanine or tryptophan. Fields, in order: J gene, V gene, CDR3 protein.

j_call: TRBJ1-1
v_call: TRBV5-1
cdr3_aa: CASSSVPGPNTEAFF

j_call: TRBJ1-1
v_call: TRBV27
cdr3_aa: CASSLRGAYTEAFF

j_call: TRBJ1-1
v_call: TRBV5-1
cdr3_aa: CASSFLISSGGMNTEAFF

j_call: TRBJ2-7
v_call: TRBV5-5
cdr3_aa: CASSFTDRVHSYEQYF

j_call: TRBJ1-1
v_call: TRBV27
cdr3_aa: CASSPKGTEAFF

j_call: TRBJ1-5
v_call: TRBV28
cdr3_aa: CASSFKGFGGQPQHF

j_call: TRBJ1-1
v_call: TRBV12-3/TRBV12-4
cdr3_aa: CATKMNMNTEAFF

j_call: TRBJ1-1
v_call: TRBV20-1
cdr3_aa: CSASLQRGTEAFF

j_call: TRBJ2-3
v_call: TRBV6-5
cdr3_aa: CASSYGSRPSSIDTQYF

j_call: TRBJ2-7
v_call: TRBV9
cdr3_aa: CASSVEPGSYEQYF

j_call: TRBJ1-1
v_call: TRBV10-2
cdr3_aa: CASSEQGGGSEAFF

j_call: TRBJ2-3
v_call: TRBV20-1
cdr3_aa: CSAIDSGRTDTQYF

j_call: TRBJ2-1
v_call: TRBV7-6
cdr3_aa: CASSLSSWNEQFF

j_call: TRBJ1-2
v_call: TRBV7-8
cdr3_aa: CASSFDPNYGYTF

j_call: TRBJ2-7
v_call: TRBV28
cdr3_aa: CASKSLSYEQYF

j_call: TRBJ1-1
v_call: TRBV20-1
cdr3_aa: CSANDRGDTEAFF

j_call: TRBJ1-5
v_call: TRBV6-1
cdr3_aa: CASSEIQPQHF

j_call: TRBJ2-1
v_call: TRBV7-9
cdr3_aa: CASSLGQGLFNEQFF

j_call: TRBJ2-1
v_call: TRBV20-1
cdr3_aa: CSARPFTGITYNEQFF

j_call: TRBJ2-1
v_call: TRBV12-3/TRBV12-4
cdr3_aa: CASSLFGLEQFF

j_call: TRBJ2-7
v_call: TRBV20-1
cdr3_aa: CSARDPEGYEQYF

j_call: TRBJ1-5
v_call: TRBV27
cdr3_aa: CASSFMWSNQPQHF

j_call: TRBJ2-3
v_call: TRBV4-3
cdr3_aa: CASSQDSPDTQYF

j_call: TRBJ2-2
v_call: TRBV19
cdr3_aa: CASTPGGGANTGELFF

j_call: TRBJ1-2
v_call: TRBV4-1
cdr3_aa: CASSQEQNPARVTGYTF

j_call: TRBJ2-3
v_call: TRBV7-2
cdr3_aa: CASSPRTSIDTQYF

j_call: TRBJ1-2
v_call: TRBV19
cdr3_aa: CASSFRDRESHGYTF

j_call: TRBJ2-5
v_call: TRBV28
cdr3_aa: CASSPPPGRVEGETQYF

j_call: TRBJ2-3
v_call: TRBV12-3/TRBV12-4
cdr3_aa: CASSLRQGVDTQYF

j_call: TRBJ2-2
v_call: TRBV6-2/TRBV6-3
cdr3_aa: CASIPRDRGYTGELFF

j_call: TRBJ1-1
v_call: TRBV20-1
cdr3_aa: CSASAPLTNTEAFF